This TCR beta chain was recovered during a study of cytomegalovirus exposure and HLA in healthy donors. On the study more broadly: In an early release, HLA-typed donors contributed tens of millions of unique TCR sequences.

PCR was performed using 60 Vbeta and 13 Jbeta primers. Generated by immunoSEQ multiplex PCR, the TCRdb table keeps only in-frame clones and is missing some. The table has 99,000 or so clones, about 81% seen once. Broader study findings: TRBV6-2, TRBV6-3 and some other V segments were unresolvable in 87-base-pair reads. The study had only CMV serostatus as immune exposure information.

Details on this clone: Its antigen is currently unknown.

Trimming removed 2 bases from V and 2 bases from J; junction bases left unmatched: 0. CDR1 and CDR2 (germline): SQVTM, ANQGSEA. The CDR3 is made up of 13 amino acids. This TCR was recovered from a man younger than 40 in good health and CMV-seronegative. The chain is built from TRBV29-1 and TRBJ1-3; TRBD1 matches at 7 bases. Source material: PBMCs. In DNA form, the CDR3 reads TGCAGCGTTGAACAGGGGGCTGGAAACACCATATATTTT. Residues: CSVEQGAGNTIYF.